The clone carrying this TCR beta chain was counted only a few times. Its antigen is not known. TCRdb used MiXCR to reprocess the RT-PCR reads, holding one entry per CDR3 protein. The profile covers about 240,000 distinct CDR3 sequences, with 12% appearing a single time and about 7.8% taken by the ten largest. The entry originates in a study of response to subunit inactivated influenza vaccine. Broader study findings: Authors proposed each seasonal influenza vaccination draws in few new T cells.

This CDR3 is 13 amino acids long. V was shortened by 0 bases and J by 5 bases, with 6 bases between the two germline ends. Germline CDR1 is SGHTA and CDR2 is FQGTGA. V usage is TRBV7-3 and J usage is TRBJ2-3; D ambiguous. The TCR originated in a man aged 50 to 60 who received an inactivated influenza vaccine. The material sequenced was non-naive T cells sorted from PBMCs, taken less than 15 days before vaccination. CDR3 sequence: CASSLTQLDTQYF. CDR3 bases: TGTGCCAGCAGCTTAACGCAACTAGATACGCAGTATTTT.